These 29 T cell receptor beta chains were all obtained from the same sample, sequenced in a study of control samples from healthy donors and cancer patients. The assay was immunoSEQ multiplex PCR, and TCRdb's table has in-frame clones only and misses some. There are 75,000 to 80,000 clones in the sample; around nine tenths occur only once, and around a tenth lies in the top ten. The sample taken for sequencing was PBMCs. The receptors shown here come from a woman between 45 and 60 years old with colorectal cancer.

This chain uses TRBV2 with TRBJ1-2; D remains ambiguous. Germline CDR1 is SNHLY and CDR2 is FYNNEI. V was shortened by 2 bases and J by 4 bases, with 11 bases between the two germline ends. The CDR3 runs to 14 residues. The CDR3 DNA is TGTGCCAGCAGTGAAATTGTGACCTTCTATGGCTACACCTTC. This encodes CASSEIVTFYGYTF.

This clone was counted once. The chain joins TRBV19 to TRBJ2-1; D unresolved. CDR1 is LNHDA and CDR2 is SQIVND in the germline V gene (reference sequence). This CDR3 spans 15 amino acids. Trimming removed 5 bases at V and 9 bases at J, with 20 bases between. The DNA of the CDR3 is TGTGCCAGTAGTTCAACCCCACTTGGGTCGGGTGAGCAGTTCTTC. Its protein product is CASSSTPLGSGEQFF.

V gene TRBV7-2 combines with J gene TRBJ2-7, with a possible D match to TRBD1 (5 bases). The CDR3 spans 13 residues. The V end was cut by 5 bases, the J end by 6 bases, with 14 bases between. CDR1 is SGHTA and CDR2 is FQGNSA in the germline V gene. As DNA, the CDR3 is TGTGCCAGCAGCACAAAAGGGGCCTCCGAGCAGTACGTC. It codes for CASSTKGASEQYV.

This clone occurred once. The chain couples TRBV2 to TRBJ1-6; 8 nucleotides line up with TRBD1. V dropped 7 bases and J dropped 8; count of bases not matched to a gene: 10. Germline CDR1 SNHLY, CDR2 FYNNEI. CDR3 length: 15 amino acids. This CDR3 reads CASNSPTGAHSPLHF. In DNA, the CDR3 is TGTGCCAGCAATAGCCCGACAGGGGCGCATTCACCCCTCCACTTT.

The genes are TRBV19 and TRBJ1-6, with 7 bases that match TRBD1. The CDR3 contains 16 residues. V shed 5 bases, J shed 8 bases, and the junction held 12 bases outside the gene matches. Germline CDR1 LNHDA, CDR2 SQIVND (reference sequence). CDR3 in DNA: TGTGCCAGTAGTCCGATAGACAGGGCCAGGGATTCACCCCTCCACTTT. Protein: CASSPIDRARDSPLHF. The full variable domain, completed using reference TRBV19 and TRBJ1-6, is DGGITQSPKYLFRKEGQNVTLSCEQNLNHDAMYWYRQDPGQGLRLIYYSQIVNDFQKGDIAEGYSVSREKKESFPLTVTSAQKNPTAFYLCASSPIDRARDSPLHFGNGTRLTVT.

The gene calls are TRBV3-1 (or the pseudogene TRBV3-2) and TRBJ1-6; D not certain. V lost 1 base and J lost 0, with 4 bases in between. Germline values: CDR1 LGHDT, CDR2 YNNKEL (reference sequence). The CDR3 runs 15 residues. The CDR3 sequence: CASSQGASYNSPLHF. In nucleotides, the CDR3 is TGTGCCAGCAGCCAAGGGGCCTCCTATAATTCACCCCTCCACTTT.

CDR3 nucleotides: TGTGCCACCAGGGGGGGACAGGGAAGCACTGAAGCTTTCTTT. Its protein product is CATRGGQGSTEAFF. The chain joins TRBV10-3 to TRBJ1-1; 9 nucleotides align to TRBD1. The V segment lost 10 bases and the J segment 4 bases; nucleotides outside the gene matches: 10. The CDR3 loop spans 14 amino acids. CDR1 and CDR2 (germline): ENHRY, SYGVKD.

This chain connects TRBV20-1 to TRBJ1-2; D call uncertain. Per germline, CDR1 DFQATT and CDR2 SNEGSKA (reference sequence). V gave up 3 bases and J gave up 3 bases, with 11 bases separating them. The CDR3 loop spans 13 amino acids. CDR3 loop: CSASVATDYGYTF. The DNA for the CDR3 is TGCAGTGCTAGTGTGGCGACGGACTATGGCTACACCTTC.

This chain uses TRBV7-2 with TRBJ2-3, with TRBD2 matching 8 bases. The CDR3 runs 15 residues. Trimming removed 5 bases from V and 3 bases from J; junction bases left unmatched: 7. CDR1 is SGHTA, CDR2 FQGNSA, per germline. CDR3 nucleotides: TGTGCCAGCAGCCCCCTGGAGCGGGGGACAGATACGCAGTATTTT. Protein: CASSPLERGTDTQYF.

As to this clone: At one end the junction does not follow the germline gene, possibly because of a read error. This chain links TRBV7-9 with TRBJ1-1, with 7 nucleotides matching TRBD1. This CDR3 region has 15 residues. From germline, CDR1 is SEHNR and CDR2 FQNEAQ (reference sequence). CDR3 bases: TGTGCCAGCACCTTACAGGGGAAAAGGGCCACTGAAGCTTTCTTT. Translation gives CASTLQGKRATEAFF.

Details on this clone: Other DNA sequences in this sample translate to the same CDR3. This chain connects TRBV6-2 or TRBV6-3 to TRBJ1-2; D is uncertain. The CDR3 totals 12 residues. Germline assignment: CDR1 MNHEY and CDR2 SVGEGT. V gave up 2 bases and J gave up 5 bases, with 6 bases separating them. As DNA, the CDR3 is TGTGCCAGCAGTTACGGAGGATATGGCTACACCTTC. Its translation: CASSYGGYGYTF.

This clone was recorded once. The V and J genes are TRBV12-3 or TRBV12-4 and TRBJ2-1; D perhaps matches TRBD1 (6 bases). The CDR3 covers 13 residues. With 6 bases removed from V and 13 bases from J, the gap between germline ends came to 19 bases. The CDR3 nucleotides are TGTGCCAGCAGCTTGGGGGCCGTGGGACACCAGTTCTTC. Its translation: CASSLGAVGHQFF.

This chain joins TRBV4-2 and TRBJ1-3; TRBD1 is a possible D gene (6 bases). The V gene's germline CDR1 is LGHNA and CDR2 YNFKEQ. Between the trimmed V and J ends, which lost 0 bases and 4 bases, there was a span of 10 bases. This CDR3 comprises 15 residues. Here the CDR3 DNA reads TGTGCCAGCAGCCAAGATCCAGGGGACGGAAACACCATATATTTT. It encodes CASSQDPGDGNTIYF.

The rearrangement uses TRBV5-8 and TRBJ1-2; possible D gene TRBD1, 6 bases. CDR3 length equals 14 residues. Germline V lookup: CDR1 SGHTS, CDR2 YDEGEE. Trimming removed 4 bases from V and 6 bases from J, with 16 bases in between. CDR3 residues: CASSDYTGINGYTF. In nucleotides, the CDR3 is TGTGCCAGCAGCGACTATACAGGGATAAATGGCTACACCTTC.

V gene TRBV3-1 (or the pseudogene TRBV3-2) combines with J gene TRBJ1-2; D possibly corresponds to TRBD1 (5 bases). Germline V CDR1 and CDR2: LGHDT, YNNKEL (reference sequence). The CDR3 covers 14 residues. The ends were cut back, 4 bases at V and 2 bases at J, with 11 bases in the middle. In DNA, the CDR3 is TGTGCCAGCAGCCCCCTCGACAGAAACTATGGCTACACCTTC. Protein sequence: CASSPLDRNYGYTF.

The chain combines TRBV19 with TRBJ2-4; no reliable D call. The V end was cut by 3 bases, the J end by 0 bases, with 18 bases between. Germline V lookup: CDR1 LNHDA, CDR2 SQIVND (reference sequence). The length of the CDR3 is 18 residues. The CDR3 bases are TGTGCCAGTAGTATGAGTCAGCACGGAACGCTAGCCAAAAACATTCAGTACTTC. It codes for CASSMSQHGTLAKNIQYF.

Here the CDR3 reads CSASLEFDTEAFF. For the CDR3, the DNA is TGCAGTGCTAGTTTGGAATTCGACACTGAAGCTTTCTTT. The J gene is TRBJ1-1, the V gene TRBV20-1, with D unclear. Germline values: CDR1 DFQATT, CDR2 SNEGSKA (reference sequence). V was clipped by 3 bases and J by 3 bases, with 11 bases between them. This CDR3 is built from 13 residues.

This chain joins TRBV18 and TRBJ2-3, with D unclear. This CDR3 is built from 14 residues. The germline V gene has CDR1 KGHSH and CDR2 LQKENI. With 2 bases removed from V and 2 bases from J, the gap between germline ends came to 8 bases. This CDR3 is CASSPGQNTDTQYF. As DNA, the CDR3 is TGTGCCAGCTCACCAGGGCAGAACACAGATACGCAGTATTTT. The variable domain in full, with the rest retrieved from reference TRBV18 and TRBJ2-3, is NAGVMQNPRHLVRRRGQEARLRCSPMKGHSHVYWYRQLPEEGLKFMVYLQKENIIDESGMPKERFSAEFPKEGPSILRIQQVVRGDSAAYFCASSPGQNTDTQYFGPGTRLTVL.

CDR3 nucleotide sequence: TGTGCCAGCAGTTCCTCGTTGGGTGGCTACACCTTC. This sequence encodes CASSSSLGGYTF. The rearrangement links TRBV27 to TRBJ1-2, with no clear D. The germline V gene has CDR1 MNHEY and CDR2 SMNVEV (reference sequence). V gave up 4 bases and J gave up 7 bases, with 10 bases separating them. The CDR3 has 12 residues.

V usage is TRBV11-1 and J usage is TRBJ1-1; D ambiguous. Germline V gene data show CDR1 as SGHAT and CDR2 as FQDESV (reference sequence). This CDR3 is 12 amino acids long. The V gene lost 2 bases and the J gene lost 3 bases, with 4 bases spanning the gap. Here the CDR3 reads CASSLRDTEAFF. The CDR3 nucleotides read TGTGCCAGCAGCTTACGGGACACTGAAGCTTTCTTT.

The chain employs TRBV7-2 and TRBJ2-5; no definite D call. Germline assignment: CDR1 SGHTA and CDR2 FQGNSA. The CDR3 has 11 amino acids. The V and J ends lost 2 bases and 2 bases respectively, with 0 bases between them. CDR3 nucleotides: TGTGCCAGCAGCTTACAAGAGACCCAGTACTTC. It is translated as CASSLQETQYF.

CDR3 coding DNA: TGTGCCAGCCGGACAGGGGGTGTCGAGGGGGCTTTCTTT. Amino acid sequence: CASRTGGVEGAFF. This chain joins TRBV12-3 or TRBV12-4 and TRBJ1-1; 10 bases line up with TRBD1. This CDR3 spans 13 amino acids. Trimming took 8 bases from V and 11 from J; bases not matched to a gene: 11.

Here the CDR3 reads CASSPLGGNTEAFF. The DNA of the CDR3 is TGTGCCAGCAGCCCCCTCGGGGGGAACACTGAAGCTTTCTTT. This chain joins TRBV6-2 or TRBV6-3 and TRBJ1-1, with TRBD1 as a possible D gene (5 bases). The CDR3 is 14 amino acids. CDR1 is MNHEY, CDR2 SVGEGT, per germline. The V end lost 6 bases, the J end lost 1 base, and 12 bases lay between the germline ends.

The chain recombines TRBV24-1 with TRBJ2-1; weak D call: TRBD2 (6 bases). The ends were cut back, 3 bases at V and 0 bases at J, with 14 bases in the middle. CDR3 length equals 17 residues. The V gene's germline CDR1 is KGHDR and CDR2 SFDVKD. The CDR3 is CATSDIAGTPSYNEQFF. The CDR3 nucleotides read TGTGCCACCAGTGATATTGCCGGGACTCCCTCCTACAATGAGCAGTTCTTC.

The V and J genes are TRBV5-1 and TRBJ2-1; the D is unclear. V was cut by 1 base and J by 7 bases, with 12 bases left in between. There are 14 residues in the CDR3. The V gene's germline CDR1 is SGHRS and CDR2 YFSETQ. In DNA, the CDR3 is TGCGCCAGCAGCTTGCTTGAGTCACGGAATGAGCAGTTCTTC. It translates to CASSLLESRNEQFF.

CDR3 in DNA: TGTGCCAGCAGCCCAGAGTGGGGGGGGGAGCTGTTTTTT. The encoded protein is CASSPEWGGELFF. The chain uses TRBV7-2 and TRBJ2-2; D tentatively fits TRBD1 or TRBD2 (5 bases each). The CDR3 has 13 residues. Trimming shortened V by 5 bases and J by 8 bases, and 12 bases separated the two germline ends. Germline loops: CDR1 SGHTA, CDR2 FQGNSA. Filled out from reference TRBV7-2 and TRBJ2-2, the complete variable domain reads GAGVSQSPSNKVTEKGKDVELRCDPISGHTALYWYRQSLGQGLEFLIYFQGNSAPDKSGLPSDRFSAERTGGSVSTLTIQRTQQEDSAVYLCASSPEWGGELFFGEGSRLTVL.

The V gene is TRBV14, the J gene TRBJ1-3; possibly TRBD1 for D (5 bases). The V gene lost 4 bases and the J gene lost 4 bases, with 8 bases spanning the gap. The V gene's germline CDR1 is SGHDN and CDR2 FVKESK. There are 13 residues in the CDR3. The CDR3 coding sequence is TGTGCCAGCAGCCCGCCAGGGGGAAACACCATATATTTT. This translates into CASSPPGGNTIYF.

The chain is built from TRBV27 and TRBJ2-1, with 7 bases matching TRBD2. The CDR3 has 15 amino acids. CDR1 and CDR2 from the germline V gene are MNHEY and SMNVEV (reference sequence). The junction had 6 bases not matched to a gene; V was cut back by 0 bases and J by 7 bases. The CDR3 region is CASSLSGGGLNEQFF. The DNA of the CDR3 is TGTGCCAGCAGTTTATCGGGGGGAGGGTTGAATGAGCAGTTCTTC.

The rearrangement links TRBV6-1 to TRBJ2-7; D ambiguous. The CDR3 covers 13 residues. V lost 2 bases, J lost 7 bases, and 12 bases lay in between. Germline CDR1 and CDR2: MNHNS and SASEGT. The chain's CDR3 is CASSEQKGWEQYV. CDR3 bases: TGTGCCAGCAGTGAACAGAAAGGCTGGGAGCAGTACGTC.